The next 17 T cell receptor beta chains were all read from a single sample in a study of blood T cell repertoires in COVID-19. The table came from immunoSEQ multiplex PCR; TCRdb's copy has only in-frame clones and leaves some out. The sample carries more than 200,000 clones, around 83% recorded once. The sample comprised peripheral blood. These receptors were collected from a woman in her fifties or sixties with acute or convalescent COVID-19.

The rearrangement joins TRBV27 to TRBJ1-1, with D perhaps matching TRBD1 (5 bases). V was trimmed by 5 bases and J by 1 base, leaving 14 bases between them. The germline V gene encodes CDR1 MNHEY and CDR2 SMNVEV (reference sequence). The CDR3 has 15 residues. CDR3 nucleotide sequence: TGTGCCAGCAGTCAAGCGGGACTGAAGAACACTGAAGCTTTCTTT. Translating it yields CASSQAGLKNTEAFF.

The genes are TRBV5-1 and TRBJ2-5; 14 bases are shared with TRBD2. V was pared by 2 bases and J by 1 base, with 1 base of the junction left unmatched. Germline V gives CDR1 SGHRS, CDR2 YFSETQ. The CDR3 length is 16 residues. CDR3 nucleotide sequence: TGCGCCAGCAGCTTAGGACTAGCGGGGGGCCAAGAGACCCAGTACTTC. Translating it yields CASSLGLAGGQETQYF.

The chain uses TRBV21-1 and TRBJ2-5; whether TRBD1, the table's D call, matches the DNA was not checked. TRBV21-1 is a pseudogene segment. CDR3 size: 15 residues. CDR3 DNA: TGTGCCAGCAGCAATTGGGACAGGTGGCAAGAGACCCAGTACTTC. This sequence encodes CASSNWDRWQETQYF.

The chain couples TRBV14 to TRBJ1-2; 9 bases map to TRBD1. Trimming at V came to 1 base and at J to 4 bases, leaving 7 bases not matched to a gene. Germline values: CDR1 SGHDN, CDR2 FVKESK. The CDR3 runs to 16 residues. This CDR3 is CASSQGGTGKVYGYTF. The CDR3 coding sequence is TGTGCCAGCAGCCAAGGAGGGACAGGGAAAGTCTATGGCTACACCTTC.

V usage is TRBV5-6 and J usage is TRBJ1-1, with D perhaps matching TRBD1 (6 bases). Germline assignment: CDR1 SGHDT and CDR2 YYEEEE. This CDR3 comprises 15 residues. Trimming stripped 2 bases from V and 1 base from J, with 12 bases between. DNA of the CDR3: TGTGCCAGCAGCTTTTCTAGGACAGAGAACACTGAAGCTTTCTTT. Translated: CASSFSRTENTEAFF.

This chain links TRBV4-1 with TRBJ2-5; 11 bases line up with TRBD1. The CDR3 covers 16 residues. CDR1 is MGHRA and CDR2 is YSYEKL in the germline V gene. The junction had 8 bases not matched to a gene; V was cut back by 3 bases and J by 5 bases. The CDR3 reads CASSHLGQGARETQYF. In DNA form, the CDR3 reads TGCGCCAGCAGCCACCTAGGACAGGGGGCGCGCGAGACCCAGTACTTC.

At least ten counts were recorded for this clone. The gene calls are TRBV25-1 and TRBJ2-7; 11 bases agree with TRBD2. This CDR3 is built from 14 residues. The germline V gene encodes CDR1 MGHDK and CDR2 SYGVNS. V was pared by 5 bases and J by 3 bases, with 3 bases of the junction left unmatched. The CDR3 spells CASSFGTSGYEQYF. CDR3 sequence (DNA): TGTGCCAGCAGTTTCGGGACTAGCGGCTACGAGCAGTACTTC.

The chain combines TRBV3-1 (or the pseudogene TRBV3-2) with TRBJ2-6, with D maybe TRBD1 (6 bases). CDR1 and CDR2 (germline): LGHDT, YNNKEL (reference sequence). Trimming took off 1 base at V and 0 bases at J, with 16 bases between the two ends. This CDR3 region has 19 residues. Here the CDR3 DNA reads TGTGCCAGCAGCCAAGGAAGGGGGACACCCCGCTCTGGGGCCAACGTCCTGACTTTC. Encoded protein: CASSQGRGTPRSGANVLTF.

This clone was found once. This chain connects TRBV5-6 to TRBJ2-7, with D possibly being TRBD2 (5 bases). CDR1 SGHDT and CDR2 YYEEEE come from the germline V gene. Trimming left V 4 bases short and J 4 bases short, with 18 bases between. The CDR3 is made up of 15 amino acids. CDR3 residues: CASSPGVSSAYEQYF. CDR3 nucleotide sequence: TGTGCCAGCAGCCCCGGGGTATCATCAGCATACGAGCAGTACTTC.

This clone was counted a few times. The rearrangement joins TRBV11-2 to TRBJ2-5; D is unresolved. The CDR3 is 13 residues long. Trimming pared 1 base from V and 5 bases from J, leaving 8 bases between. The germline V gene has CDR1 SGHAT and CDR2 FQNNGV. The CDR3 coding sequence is TGTGCCAGCAGCTTAGGGCTAGAGGAGACCCAGTACTTC. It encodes CASSLGLEETQYF.

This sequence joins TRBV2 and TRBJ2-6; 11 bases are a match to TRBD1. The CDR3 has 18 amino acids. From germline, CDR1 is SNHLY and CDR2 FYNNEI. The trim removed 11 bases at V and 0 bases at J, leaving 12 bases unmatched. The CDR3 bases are TGTGCCGTAACCGGGACAGGGGGTTCGAGCTCTGGGGCCAACGTCCTGACTTTC. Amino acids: CAVTGTGGSSSGANVLTF.

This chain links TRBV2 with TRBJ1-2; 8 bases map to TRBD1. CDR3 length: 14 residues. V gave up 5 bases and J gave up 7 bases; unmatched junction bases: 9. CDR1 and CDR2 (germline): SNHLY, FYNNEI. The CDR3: CASSYMTGESGYTF. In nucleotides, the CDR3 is TGTGCCAGCAGTTACATGACAGGGGAAAGTGGCTACACCTTC.

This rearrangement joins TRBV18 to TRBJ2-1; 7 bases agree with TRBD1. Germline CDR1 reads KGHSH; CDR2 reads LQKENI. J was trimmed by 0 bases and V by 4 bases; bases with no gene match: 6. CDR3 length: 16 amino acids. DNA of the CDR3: TGTGCCAGCTCACTAGACCGGGACAGCTCCTACAATGAGCAGTTCTTC. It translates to CASSLDRDSSYNEQFF.

CDR3 DNA: TGTGCCAGCAGTATGACAGGGCAAGAGACCCAGTACTTC. It yields the protein CASSMTGQETQYF. This chain connects TRBV6-2 or TRBV6-3 to TRBJ2-5, with 7 positions matching TRBD1. There are 13 residues in the CDR3. CDR1 and CDR2 from the germline V gene are MNHEY and SVGEGT. V trimming: 5 bases; J trimming: 2 bases; junction bases outside the gene matches: 2.

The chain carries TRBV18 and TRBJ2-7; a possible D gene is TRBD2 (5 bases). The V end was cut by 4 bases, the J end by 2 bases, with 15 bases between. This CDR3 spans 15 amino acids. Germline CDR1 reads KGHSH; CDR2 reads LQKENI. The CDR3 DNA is TGTGCCAGCTCACTCAGGCTAGCCTCTACCTACGAGCAGTACTTC. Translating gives CASSLRLASTYEQYF.

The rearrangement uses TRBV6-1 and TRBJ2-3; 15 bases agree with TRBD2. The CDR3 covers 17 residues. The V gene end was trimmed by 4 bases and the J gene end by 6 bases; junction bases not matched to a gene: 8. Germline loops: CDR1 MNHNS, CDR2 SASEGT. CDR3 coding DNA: TGTGCCAGCAGTGTCGGACTAGCGGGAGGGCCATTGGATACGCAGTATTTT. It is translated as CASSVGLAGGPLDTQYF.

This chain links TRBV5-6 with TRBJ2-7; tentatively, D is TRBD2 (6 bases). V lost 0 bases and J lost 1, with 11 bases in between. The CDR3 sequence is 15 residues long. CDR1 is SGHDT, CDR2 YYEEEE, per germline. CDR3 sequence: CASSLGLGGSYEQYF. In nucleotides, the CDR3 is TGTGCCAGCAGCTTGGGTCTGGGGGGATCCTACGAGCAGTACTTC. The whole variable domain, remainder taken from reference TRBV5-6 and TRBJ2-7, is DAGVTQSPTHLIKTRGQQVTLRCSPKSGHDTVSWYQQALGQGPQFIFQYYEEEERQRGNFPDRFSGHQFPNYSSELNVNALLLGDSALYLCASSLGLGGSYEQYFGPGTRLTVT.